The 15 T cell receptor beta chains listed next were all sequenced from one sample in a study of OX40 agonist ivuxolimab in advanced cancers. Receptors were amplified or captured by the immunoSEQ multiplex PCR assay. The table was pulled from immuneACCESS by TCRdb, which kept in-frame rearrangements only. Such tables lose some clones; where checked, under half of the loss comes from unresolved V genes, and the rest has no known cause. The sample table shows 60,000 to 80,000 clones, and about 81% are seen once. Of the sample, roughly 5.3% falls within the top ten clones. Sequencing used CD4+ or CD8+ T cells sorted from blood, obtained in a trial of the OX40 agonist ivuxolimab. Receptors originate from an adult with an advanced solid tumor such as melanoma, head and neck, liver or kidney cancer.

The chain has TRBV19 and TRBJ1-6; D is possibly TRBD1 (5 bases). Germline CDR1 is LNHDA and CDR2 is SQIVND (reference sequence). Trimming left V 4 bases short and J 8 bases short, with 15 bases between. This CDR3 spans 15 amino acids. CDR3 protein: CASSTFGARDSPLHF. CDR3 sequence (DNA): TGTGCCAGTAGTACCTTTGGGGCGAGAGATTCACCCCTCCACTTT.

The chain uses TRBV7-2 and TRBJ2-7, with 12 bases that match TRBD2. The germline V gene encodes CDR1 SGHTA and CDR2 FQGNSA. Unmatched junction bases numbered 10, after V lost 6 bases and J lost 4 bases. CDR3 size: 16 residues. As DNA, the CDR3 is TGTGCCAGCAGTAGATCTAGCGGGAGGGCTGGGTACGAGCAGTACTTC. It is translated as CASSRSSGRAGYEQYF.

The chain has TRBV4-1 and TRBJ2-2; 14 nucleotides agree with TRBD2. CDR3 length equals 18 residues. V gave up 1 base and J gave up 7 bases; unmatched junction bases: 8. The germline CDR1 and CDR2 sequences are MGHRA and YSYEKL. Here the CDR3 reads CASSQGLATSGRGGELFF. The CDR3 nucleotides are TGCGCCAGCAGCCAAGGGTTGGCGACTAGCGGGAGGGGCGGGGAGCTGTTTTTT.

On this clone: The junction differs from germline at one of its ends, possibly a read error. V is TRBV4-2 and J is TRBJ2-1, with a tentative D call TRBD2 (6 bases). CDR1 LGHNA and CDR2 YNFKEQ come from the germline V gene. The CDR3 extends over 14 amino acids. Here the CDR3 DNA reads TGTGCCAGCAGCCAAGATTCCCAATGGGCGGGGACGGTCTTC. Amino acids: CASSQDSQWAGTVF.

This rearrangement joins TRBV6-5 to TRBJ2-7; 10 bases line up with TRBD2. The CDR3 extends over 14 amino acids. V was clipped by 4 bases and J by 4 bases; unmatched bases: 4. Per germline, CDR1 MNHEY and CDR2 SVGAGI. The CDR3 DNA follows: TGTGCCAGCAGTTCTCCGGGACTAGCGTACGAGCAGTACTTC. Translating gives CASSSPGLAYEQYF.

The gene calls are TRBV19 and TRBJ1-2; D ambiguous. The CDR3 covers 13 residues. The V end was cut by 8 bases, the J end by 3 bases, with 13 bases between. Germline loops: CDR1 LNHDA, CDR2 SQIVND (reference sequence). Here the CDR3 DNA reads TGTGCCAGTCAATCCACCGGGCACTATGGCTACACCTTC. Translating gives CASQSTGHYGYTF.

V is TRBV7-2 and J is TRBJ2-7; unclear D gene. V shed 3 bases and J shed 6 bases, with 15 bases lying between them. This CDR3 has 14 residues. Looked up from germline, CDR1 is SGHTA and CDR2 is FQGNSA. As DNA, the CDR3 is TGTGCCAGCAGCTTCGGCAAGCCACCCTCCGAGCAGTACTTC. Translating it yields CASSFGKPPSEQYF.

The J gene is TRBJ1-5, the V gene TRBV6-5; TRBD1 agrees at 8 bases. Trimming took 5 bases from V and 6 from J; bases not matched to a gene: 9. This CDR3 has 15 residues. Germline assignment: CDR1 MNHEY and CDR2 SVGAGI. This chain's CDR3 is CASSRGQDGGQPQHF. DNA of the CDR3: TGTGCCAGCAGTCGGGGACAGGACGGAGGTCAGCCCCAGCATTTT.

The V call is TRBV29-1, the J call TRBJ2-2; 12 bases are shared with TRBD1. Germline V gene lookup returns CDR1 SQVTM and CDR2 ANQGSEA. The length of the CDR3 is 17 residues. Trimming cost V 4 bases and J 3 bases; bases outside gene matches: 9. The CDR3 loop is CSVGGTGGFRDTGELFF. CDR3 DNA sequence: TGCAGCGTTGGCGGGACAGGGGGCTTTCGGGACACCGGGGAGCTGTTTTTT.

The V and J genes are TRBV12-5 and TRBJ2-1; D not certain. Trimming shortened V by 2 bases and J by 11 bases, and 16 bases separated the two germline ends. Germline CDR1 LGHNT, CDR2 FRNRAP. This CDR3 has 14 amino acids. The CDR3 region is CASGLIEATMKQFF. For the CDR3, the DNA is TGTGCTAGTGGTTTGATAGAAGCCACAATGAAGCAGTTCTTC.

The CDR3 spells CASSPRPTGWIRNEQFF. The CDR3 DNA follows: TGTGCCAGCAGCCCCAGGCCTACAGGGTGGATTCGCAATGAGCAGTTCTTC. The V and J genes are TRBV7-9 and TRBJ2-1, with a possible D match to TRBD1 (6 bases). Trimming cost V 5 bases and J 6 bases, with 23 bases left between them. Germline CDR1 is SEHNR and CDR2 is FQNEAQ (reference sequence). The length of the CDR3 is 17 residues.

This clone has only one observation. This chain joins TRBV27 and TRBJ2-7; 13 nucleotides line up with TRBD2. Germline V gene lookup returns CDR1 MNHEY and CDR2 SMNVEV (reference sequence). The CDR3 is made up of 17 amino acids. V lost 2 bases, J lost 0 bases, and 4 bases stayed unmatched. The CDR3 DNA reads as TGTGCCAGCAGTTTAACACTAGCGGGAGGGCCCTCCTACGAGCAGTACTTC. Its protein is CASSLTLAGGPSYEQYF.

The chain employs TRBV12-2 and TRBJ2-5; the table's TRBD1 call for D was not verified on the DNA. TRBV12-2 represents a pseudogene. This CDR3 spans 16 amino acids. The CDR3 coding sequence is TGTGCAAGTCGCTTATCCGCGACAGGGGGGGAAGAGACCCAGTACTTC. Translating gives CASRLSATGGEETQYF.

The chain recombines TRBV6-5 with TRBJ2-2; unclear D gene. The V gene's germline CDR1 is MNHEY and CDR2 SVGAGI. The CDR3 contains 12 residues. Trimming pared 8 bases from V and 2 bases from J, leaving 6 bases between. In DNA, the CDR3 is TGTGCCAGCCAAATAAACACCGGGGAGCTGTTTTTT. Protein product: CASQINTGELFF.

The CDR3: CASSPGGGGQDTQYF. CDR3 nucleotide sequence: TGTGCCAGCAGTCCAGGGGGAGGAGGTCAAGATACGCAGTATTTT. This chain joins TRBV7-3 and TRBJ2-3; D may be TRBD1 (7 bases). V lost 6 bases and J 5 bases, leaving 18 bases between the germline ends. Germline CDR1 reads SGHTA; CDR2 reads FQGTGA. CDR3 length: 15 residues.